Below, 30 T cell receptor beta chains from the same sample are listed, as sequenced in a study of T cell repertoires in cytomegalovirus infection. Which antigens these TCRs recognize remains unknown. TCRdb re-called the reads through MiXCR, storing one row per CDR3 protein. The table shows 570,000 or so distinct CDR3 sequences, with around two fifths occurring only once. Material: cultured PBMCs, obtained from culture after CMV antigen stimulation. All receptors derive from a human donor in good health (CMV status not recorded). Some clones in this sample may be carry-over from other donors' samples.

The rearrangement joins TRBV30 to TRBJ2-7; TRBD1 agrees at 8 bases. CDR3 length equals 14 residues. J lost 6 bases, V lost 5 bases, and 12 bases had no gene match. The germline V gene encodes CDR1 GTSNPN and CDR2 SVGIG (reference sequence). The DNA of the CDR3 is TGTGCCTGGGGGCCCCGAGGACAGGGAAGCGAGCAGTACTTC. The encoded protein is CAWGPRGQGSEQYF.

This chain joins TRBV10-3 and TRBJ1-1; TRBD1 might be the D (5 bases). CDR1 and CDR2 (germline): ENHRY, SYGVKD. The CDR3 covers 15 residues. V lost 0 bases, J lost 5 bases, and 13 bases lay in between. The CDR3 DNA reads as TGTGCCATCAGTGAGTCGACAGCAGGTGTGACTGAAGCTTTCTTT. Protein: CAISESTAGVTEAFF.

On this clonotype: The germline gene is not matched at one end of the junction; a read error may be the cause. The genes are TRBV9 and TRBJ2-1, with 8 bases lining up with TRBD2. Germline CDR1 and CDR2: SGDLS and YYNGEE. The CDR3 has 14 amino acids. Here the CDR3 DNA reads TGTGCCAGCAGCGTAGACGGGGGGGCCGGTCCGGGTATCTTC. It is translated as CASSVDGGAGPGIF.

This clonotype was seen a handful of times. The chain employs TRBV7-2 and TRBJ2-5; a weak D match, TRBD2 (6 bases). Germline CDR1 and CDR2: SGHTA and FQGNSA. Trimming took 3 bases from V and 6 from J, leaving 20 bases between them. This CDR3 contains 16 residues. This CDR3 reads CASSFDGGKGYQTQYF. The CDR3, as DNA: TGTGCCAGCAGCTTTGACGGGGGAAAAGGATATCAGACCCAGTACTTC.

V usage is TRBV3-1 and J usage is TRBJ1-5, with D unclear. The V gene lost 0 bases and the J gene lost 6 bases, with 12 bases spanning the gap. This CDR3 comprises 15 residues. Germline CDR1 reads LGHDT; CDR2 reads YNNKEL (reference sequence). Here the CDR3 reads CASSQERGSGQPQHF. The CDR3 DNA follows: TGTGCCAGCAGCCAAGAGCGGGGAAGCGGTCAGCCCCAGCATTTT.

This sequence joins TRBV5-4 and TRBJ2-1; either TRBD1 or TRBD2 may fit D (7 bases each). V was shortened by 3 bases and J by 2 bases, with 18 bases between the two germline ends. Per the germline V gene, CDR1 is SGHNT and CDR2 is YYREEE (reference sequence). This CDR3 comprises 17 residues. CDR3 region: CASSSPKGGTAYNEQFF. The CDR3 DNA reads TGTGCCAGCAGCTCCCCCAAGGGGGGGACAGCCTACAATGAGCAGTTCTTC.

The genes are TRBV2 and TRBJ1-4; a possible D gene is TRBD1 (5 bases). Germline-derived CDR1 and CDR2 are SNHLY and FYNNEI. The ends were cut back, 2 bases at V and 7 bases at J, with 14 bases in the middle. The length of the CDR3 is 15 residues. CDR3 in DNA: TGTGCCAGCAGTGAAATGGCAGGGTACTCTGAAAAACTGTTTTTT. It encodes CASSEMAGYSEKLFF.

The V gene is TRBV20-1, the J gene TRBJ1-1; no reliable D call. CDR1 DFQATT and CDR2 SNEGSKA come from the germline V gene (reference sequence). CDR3 size: 13 residues. V was shortened by 3 bases and J by 0 bases, with 8 bases between the two germline ends. CDR3 nucleotides: TGCAGTGCTAGGGTAGGGATGAACACTGAAGCTTTCTTT. Translation gives CSARVGMNTEAFF.

A few counts support this clonotype. The genes are TRBV27 and TRBJ1-1; D is perhaps TRBD1 (5 bases). This CDR3 has 15 residues. V dropped 4 bases and J dropped 10 bases, with 22 bases sitting between them. CDR1 is MNHEY, CDR2 SMNVEV, per germline (reference sequence). DNA for the CDR3: TGTGCCAGCAGTTCCCCCAGGGCCCCGGAGGCAGGAGCTTTCTTT. Translating it yields CASSSPRAPEAGAFF.

This clonotype occurred a few times. V usage is TRBV5-1 and J usage is TRBJ1-2; D is ambiguous. Trimming left V 4 bases short and J 5 bases short, with 21 bases between. This CDR3 has 16 residues. CDR1 SGHRS and CDR2 YFSETQ come from the germline V gene. This chain's CDR3 is CASSPEIPPSSYGYTF. CDR3 DNA: TGCGCCAGCAGCCCCGAGATACCCCCCTCGTCGTATGGCTACACCTTC.

The rearrangement joins TRBV6-2 or TRBV6-3 to TRBJ2-3; D not resolved. The germline V gene has CDR1 MNHEY and CDR2 SVGEGT. Trimming pared 0 bases from V and 4 bases from J, leaving 17 bases between. There are 17 residues in the CDR3. The CDR3, as DNA: TGTGCCAGCAGTTACTCGACCCGGAGCGTTAGGGCAGATACGCAGTATTTT. Its protein product is CASSYSTRSVRADTQYF.

The rearrangement joins TRBV7-6 to TRBJ1-1; D unclear. Germline CDR1 and CDR2: SGHVS and FNYEAQ. The V end lost 7 bases, the J end lost 1 base, and 10 bases lay between the germline ends. The CDR3 length is 13 residues. CDR3 sequence: CASTADANTEAFF. As DNA, the CDR3 is TGTGCCAGCACGGCCGATGCGAACACTGAAGCTTTCTTT.

This clonotype was seen repeatedly, ten times or more. The chain recombines TRBV7-2 with TRBJ2-2, with TRBD2 matching over 10 bases. CDR3 length: 16 residues. Germline V gene lookup returns CDR1 SGHTA and CDR2 FQGNSA. Trimming at V came to 5 bases and at J to 2 bases, leaving 5 bases not matched to a gene. DNA for the CDR3: TGTGCCAGCAGCCCCGGACTAGCGGTAAACACCGGGGAGCTGTTTTTT. As protein: CASSPGLAVNTGELFF.

J is TRBJ1-2 and V is TRBV7-9; no clear D gene. V shed 3 bases and J shed 2 bases, with 10 bases lying between them. CDR1 is SEHNR and CDR2 is FQNEAQ in the germline V gene (reference sequence). CDR3 length equals 14 residues. In DNA form, the CDR3 reads TGTGCCAGCAGCTTTCTGGACCGAAACTATGGCTACACCTTC. It translates to CASSFLDRNYGYTF.

The chain couples TRBV6-6 to TRBJ2-7; perhaps D is TRBD1 or TRBD2 (5 bases each). There are 13 residues in the CDR3. CDR1 and CDR2 from the germline V gene are MNHNY and SVGAGI (reference sequence). Trimming took off 8 bases at V and 7 bases at J, with 18 bases between the two ends. This chain's CDR3 is CASGGRTLEEQYF. The CDR3 DNA follows: TGTGCCAGCGGGGGACGTACCCTAGAGGAGCAGTACTTC.

This rearrangement joins TRBV6-1 to TRBJ1-1, with 8 positions matching TRBD1. Germline CDR1 is MNHNS and CDR2 is SASEGT. V lost 8 bases and J lost 0; bases outside the gene matches: 8. The CDR3 length is 15 residues. CDR3 in DNA: TGTGCCAGCCTGGCAGGGGACAGGATGAACACTGAAGCTTTCTTT. This sequence encodes CASLAGDRMNTEAFF.

This clonotype was observed a handful of times. The rearrangement links TRBV10-3 to TRBJ2-2, with D unclear. Germline V gives CDR1 ENHRY, CDR2 SYGVKD. V lost 5 bases, J lost 2 bases, and 15 bases lay in between. The CDR3 length is 16 residues. As DNA, the CDR3 is TGTGCCATCAGTATTACCCCTCGGGTAAACACCGGGGAGCTGTTTTTT. As protein: CAISITPRVNTGELFF.

This sequence joins TRBV27 and TRBJ1-5; perhaps TRBD1 as D (5 bases). Trimming left V 2 bases short and J 4 bases short, with 9 bases between. The CDR3 extends over 14 amino acids. Germline V lookup: CDR1 MNHEY, CDR2 SMNVEV (reference sequence). CDR3 protein: CASSLDPGNQPQHF. CDR3 sequence (DNA): TGTGCCAGCAGTTTAGACCCAGGGAATCAGCCCCAGCATTTT.

This rearrangement joins TRBV4-1 to TRBJ1-4; D is unresolved. V lost 0 bases and J 5 bases, leaving 13 bases between the germline ends. CDR1 and CDR2 (germline): MGHRA, YSYEKL. CDR3 length: 16 amino acids. Written as DNA, the CDR3 is TGCGCCAGCAGCCAAGATCCGCGGGGTGGAAATGAAAAACTGTTTTTT. Its translation: CASSQDPRGGNEKLFF.

The CDR3 here is CASSLGTRQGGSFPYEQYF. Written as DNA, the CDR3 is TGTGCCAGCAGTTTAGGGACCAGGCAGGGCGGGAGCTTCCCCTACGAGCAGTACTTC. This sequence joins TRBV27 and TRBJ2-7; TRBD2 aligns across 7 bases. From germline, CDR1 is MNHEY and CDR2 SMNVEV (reference sequence). V was pared by 2 bases and J by 2 bases, with 18 bases of the junction left unmatched. The CDR3 length is 19 residues.

There are a few counts of this clonotype. The chain combines TRBV6-5 with TRBJ2-7; maybe TRBD2 (7 bases). The CDR3 is 14 amino acids. The ends were cut back, 8 bases at V and 3 bases at J, with 17 bases in the middle. The germline gives CDR1 MNHEY, CDR2 SVGAGI. The CDR3 nucleotides read TGTGCCAGCGGCTCAGGGGCTAGCGGCTACGAGCAGTACTTC. Translating it yields CASGSGASGYEQYF.

The CDR3 DNA reads as TGTGCCTCCCCCGGGTACCCGAACACCGGGGAGCTGTTTTTT. This translates into CASPGYPNTGELFF. The rearrangement uses TRBV7-8 and TRBJ2-2; no firm D call. Looked up from germline, CDR1 is SGHVS and CDR2 is FQNEAQ. V was trimmed by 11 bases and J by 0 bases, leaving 13 bases between them. CDR3 length equals 14 residues.

This rearrangement joins TRBV20-1 to TRBJ2-1; 9 nucleotides match TRBD2. Trimming took 0 bases from V and 4 from J; bases not matched to a gene: 4. Germline V gene sequence: CDR1 DFQATT, CDR2 SNEGSKA (reference sequence). The CDR3 runs to 15 residues. DNA for the CDR3: TGCAGTGCTAGAGAATGGCGGGGGGGATACAATGAGCAGTTCTTC. Protein sequence: CSAREWRGGYNEQFF.

The CDR3 region has the DNA TGTGCCAGCAGCTTGTCCGGGCCCAACACAGATACGCAGTATTTT. Translation: CASSLSGPNTDTQYF. The chain is built from TRBV7-2 and TRBJ2-3; D not resolved. Trimming took off 3 bases at V and 2 bases at J, with 12 bases between the two ends. The CDR3 is 15 amino acids. From germline, CDR1 is SGHTA and CDR2 FQGNSA.

V usage is TRBV6-2 or TRBV6-3 and J usage is TRBJ1-2; D is unclear. Germline CDR1 is MNHEY and CDR2 is SVGEGT. The CDR3 contains 13 residues. V lost 8 bases to trimming and J lost 8 bases, with 18 bases between them. As DNA, the CDR3 is TGTGCCAGCTGTGATTCCCATAGACTCGGCTACACCTTC. Encoded protein: CASCDSHRLGYTF.

This clonotype was picked up a small number of times. The chain carries TRBV12-3 or TRBV12-4 and TRBJ2-1; 10 nucleotides agree with TRBD1. V lost 4 bases to trimming and J lost 7 bases; unmatched junction nucleotides: 13. The CDR3 contains 17 residues. This CDR3 is CASSSVGGDRGMNEQFF. In DNA form, the CDR3 reads TGTGCCAGCAGTTCCGTGGGGGGGGACAGGGGAATGAATGAGCAGTTCTTC.

The chain has TRBV12-3 or TRBV12-4 and TRBJ1-2; perhaps TRBD1 as D (5 bases). V was cut by 6 bases and J by 5 bases, with 13 bases left in between. The CDR3 totals 13 residues. The CDR3 DNA reads as TGTGCCAGCAGGGCCAGGGTACGTTATGGCTACACCTTC. It yields the protein CASRARVRYGYTF.

The chain recombines TRBV4-1 with TRBJ2-5, with D possibly matching TRBD1 (6 bases). Germline V gene data show CDR1 as MGHRA and CDR2 as YSYEKL. V was clipped by 3 bases and J by 1 base, with 15 bases between them. The CDR3 runs to 16 residues. CDR3 amino acids: CASSHPYRAPQETQYF. The CDR3 DNA reads as TGCGCCAGCAGCCACCCTTACAGGGCCCCCCAAGAGACCCAGTACTTC.

The sample holds a few counts of this clonotype. The chain links TRBV2 to TRBJ1-2; D is possibly TRBD1 (5 bases). There are 13 residues in the CDR3. Germline CDR1 and CDR2: SNHLY and FYNNEI. The V and J ends lost 1 base and 5 bases respectively, with 8 bases between them. The CDR3 is CASSEGDEYGYTF. In nucleotides, the CDR3 is TGTGCCAGCAGTGAAGGGGACGAATATGGCTACACCTTC.

The sample holds many counts of this clonotype. The chain has TRBV7-2 and TRBJ2-7; 8 bases fit TRBD2. Unmatched junction bases numbered 4, after V lost 1 base and J lost 5 bases. The CDR3 has 14 amino acids. Per germline, CDR1 SGHTA and CDR2 FQGNSA. The CDR3 bases are TGTGCCAGCAGCTTAGTAGCGGGGTGGGACGAGCAGTACTTC. Amino acid sequence: CASSLVAGWDEQYF.